This TCR beta chain stems from a study of T-cell reconstitution after alpha-beta-depleted transplantation in children. The study, taken as a whole, reports: There were reportedly several hundred expanded graft clones from which alpha-beta T cells came about two months after transplant.

Germline trimming cut 4 bases from V and 2 bases from J; bases unmatched to any gene: 5. Germline V lookup: CDR1 SGHTA, CDR2 FQGNSA. The CDR3 covers 15 residues. TCRbeta library construction was performed incorporating unique molecular identifiers. TCRdb processed the PCR reads anew with MiXCR; each CDR3 protein has one entry. This table has around 210,000 distinct CDR3 sequences, roughly 7% appearing once. This clonotype has at least ten counts. Its specificity is not known. The TCR comes from a boy aged 2 to 9 with acute lymphoblastic leukemia, due to receive a stem cell transplant. The chain couples TRBV7-2 to TRBJ2-3; the match to TRBD2 covers 8 bases. The material sequenced was PBMCs, taken before TCRalphabeta/CD19-depleted stem cell transplant. CDR3 nucleotide sequence: TGTGCCAGCAGCTACCCTAGCGGGTCCACAGATACGCAGTATTTT. Translated, it gives CASSYPSGSTDTQYF.